Each of the 15 T cell receptor beta chains below was sequenced from the same sample in a study of OX40 agonist ivuxolimab in advanced cancers. Profiled with immunoSEQ multiplex PCR; TCRdb holds only in-frame clones, not every one. The data show tens of thousands of clones, roughly 90% seen once. Source: CD4+ or CD8+ T cells sorted from blood, taken in a trial of the OX40 agonist ivuxolimab. The receptors were gathered from an adult with an advanced solid tumor such as melanoma, head and neck, liver or kidney cancer.

The rearrangement links TRBV7-9 to TRBJ1-5; D is possibly TRBD1 (5 bases). The CDR3 contains 17 residues. The V gene's germline CDR1 is SEHNR and CDR2 FQNEAQ (reference sequence). Trimming cost V 5 bases and J 1 base, with 18 bases left between them. CDR3 coding DNA: TGTGCCAGCAGCCCACGGATAGACAGTATGAGCAATCAGCCCCAGCATTTT. Translating it yields CASSPRIDSMSNQPQHF.

The table lists this clone with a count of one. The chain has TRBV19 and TRBJ1-1; the D is unclear. In germline, CDR1 is LNHDA, CDR2 SQIVND (reference sequence). CDR3 length: 15 residues. V lost 4 bases and J lost 3, with 15 bases in between. CDR3 sequence: CASSTLLDFDTEAFF. CDR3 nucleotide sequence: TGTGCCAGTAGTACCCTCCTCGACTTCGACACTGAAGCTTTCTTT.

The V gene is TRBV27, the J gene TRBJ1-1; D possibly corresponds to TRBD1 (5 bases). The CDR3 length is 16 residues. CDR1 and CDR2 (germline): MNHEY, SMNVEV (reference sequence). Trimming stripped 5 bases from V and 1 base from J, with 17 bases between. The CDR3 DNA sequence: TGTGCCAGCAGTCGCTACGGGACGGACAAGAACACTGAAGCTTTCTTT. It encodes CASSRYGTDKNTEAFF.

This clone was recorded only once. The chain couples TRBV27 to TRBJ2-3; tentatively, D is TRBD2 (6 bases). Trimming removed 7 bases from V and 3 bases from J, with 11 bases in between. The germline gives CDR1 MNHEY, CDR2 SMNVEV (reference sequence). The CDR3 loop spans 13 amino acids. The CDR3 reads CASKTSRTDTQYF. The CDR3 DNA reads as TGTGCCAGCAAGACTAGTAGAACAGATACGCAGTATTTT.

J is TRBJ1-5 and V is TRBV6-1; 11 nucleotides agree with TRBD1. Germline loops: CDR1 MNHNS, CDR2 SASEGT. The CDR3 runs 12 residues. Trimming took 7 bases from V and 11 from J; bases not matched to a gene: 4. The CDR3 reads CASTRDRGSQHF. Here the CDR3 DNA reads TGTGCCAGCACCAGGGACAGGGGGTCCCAGCATTTT.

This clone came up a few times. The chain recombines TRBV11-3 with TRBJ2-5; 11 bases fit TRBD2. The germline gives CDR1 SGHNT, CDR2 YENEEA. J lost 0 bases, V lost 5 bases, and 5 bases had no gene match. The CDR3 is 16 residues long. This CDR3 is CASSPGTSGDQETQYF. The CDR3 bases are TGTGCCAGCAGCCCCGGGACTAGCGGTGACCAAGAGACCCAGTACTTC. The full variable domain, with the rest looked up from reference TRBV11-3 and TRBJ2-5, is EAGVVQSPRYKIIEKKQPVAFWCNPISGHNTLYWYLQNLGQGPELLIRYENEEAVDDSQLPKDRFSAERLKGVDSTLKIQPAELGDSAVYLCASSPGTSGDQETQYFGPGTRLLVL.

V and J are TRBV5-1 and TRBJ2-1; TRBD2 matches at 14 bases. Germline V lookup: CDR1 SGHRS, CDR2 YFSETQ. The CDR3 consists of 14 residues. The V segment lost 5 bases and the J segment 6 bases; nucleotides outside the gene matches: 1. CDR3: CASRGTSGSNEQFF. The DNA of the CDR3 is TGCGCCAGCAGAGGGACTAGCGGGAGCAATGAGCAGTTCTTC.

The genes are TRBV5-1 and TRBJ2-1; TRBD1 agrees at 9 bases. Germline CDR1 and CDR2: SGHRS and YFSETQ. The V segment lost 0 bases and the J segment 4 bases; nucleotides outside the gene matches: 2. This CDR3 is built from 15 residues. CDR3: CASSLGGQGYNEQFF. CDR3 sequence (DNA): TGCGCCAGCAGCTTGGGGGGACAGGGATACAATGAGCAGTTCTTC.

The V call is TRBV2, the J call TRBJ2-5; D might be TRBD2 (5 bases). V dropped 5 bases and J dropped 5 bases, with 9 bases sitting between them. Germline V CDR1 and CDR2: SNHLY, FYNNEI. This CDR3 has 12 residues. Here the CDR3 DNA reads TGTGCCAGCAGTTTTAGCGTTGAGACCCAGTACTTC. It encodes CASSFSVETQYF.

V usage is TRBV6-5 and J usage is TRBJ1-1; D not resolved. The germline V gene encodes CDR1 MNHEY and CDR2 SVGAGI. The V and J ends lost 0 bases and 10 bases respectively, with 12 bases between them. CDR3 length: 13 amino acids. This CDR3 is CASSYSTEQPAFF. Here the CDR3 DNA reads TGTGCCAGCAGTTACTCGACGGAACAGCCAGCTTTCTTT.

This chain joins TRBV4-1 and TRBJ1-5, with a tentative D call TRBD1 (5 bases). The V gene lost 4 bases and the J gene lost 10 bases, with 20 bases spanning the gap. Germline V gene lookup returns CDR1 MGHRA and CDR2 YSYEKL. This CDR3 region has 15 residues. For the CDR3, the DNA is TGCGCCAGCAGCCTCGGGGAGGGGAACCTCGGACCCCAGCATTTT. It yields the protein CASSLGEGNLGPQHF.

This clone was counted only a few times. The chain is built from TRBV27 and TRBJ2-5; D gene ambiguous. V was pared by 2 bases and J by 1 base, with 5 bases between. The CDR3 contains 13 residues. CDR1 and CDR2 (germline): MNHEY, SMNVEV (reference sequence). The CDR3 spells CASSLNSQETQYF. DNA for the CDR3: TGTGCCAGCAGTTTAAACAGCCAAGAGACCCAGTACTTC.

The chain is built from TRBV7-3 and TRBJ2-3; D is perhaps TRBD2 (6 bases). The CDR3 totals 17 residues. The V gene's germline CDR1 is SGHTA and CDR2 FQGTGA. Trimming removed 0 bases from V and 0 bases from J, with 13 bases in between. The CDR3 reads CASSLTFPGTSTDTQYF. CDR3 in DNA: TGTGCCAGCAGCTTAACGTTTCCAGGGACTAGCACAGATACGCAGTATTTT.

This clone was seen once. An end of the junction does not agree with germline; a read error may underlie this. The CDR3 is CASSLQQDSSEQFF. DNA of the CDR3: TGTGCTAGCAGCTTACAACAGGATAGTAGTGAGCAGTTCTTC. This chain joins TRBV7-7 and TRBJ2-1, with D possibly being TRBD1 (5 bases). CDR1 SSHAT and CDR2 FNYEAQ come from the germline V gene (reference sequence). This CDR3 has 14 residues.

CDR3 sequence (DNA): TGTGCCAGCAGCTTGTCAAAAGGGGCTAATCAGCCCCAGCATTTT. Encoded protein: CASSLSKGANQPQHF. V gene TRBV5-6 combines with J gene TRBJ1-5, with a weak D call TRBD1 (5 bases). The length of the CDR3 is 15 residues. The germline CDR1 and CDR2 sequences are SGHDT and YYEEEE. V lost 1 base, J lost 4 bases, and 12 bases lay in between.